A selection of T cell receptor beta chains follows, all from one sample in a study of T cell changes during pregnancy in multiple sclerosis. The assay was immunoSEQ multiplex PCR, and TCRdb's table has in-frame clones only and misses some. The sample yields fewer than 60,000 clones, approximately 90% seen once. Material: peripheral blood, obtained in the second trimester of pregnancy. These receptors all come from a female donor with multiple sclerosis, enrolled in a pregnancy study. Each CDR3 is given with its conserved first and last residue. The D gene is left open where the match is weak. Clone size is given for some rows only: seen once, a few or many times, or a class if the clone is expanded.

j_gene | abundance | v_gene | d_gene | CDR3nt | CDR3aa
TRBJ1-1 | few | TRBV27 | - | TGTGCCAGCAGTTTAGGGAGGGACACTGAAGCTTTCTTT | CASSLGRDTEAFF
TRBJ2-5 | - | TRBV5-4 | TRBD2 | TGTGCCAGCAGCTCCCAACTAGCGGGGGGGCCTCGGGAGACCCAGTACTTC | CASSSQLAGGPRETQYF
TRBJ2-7 | - | TRBV9 | TRBD2 | TGTGCCAGCAGCGCAGGGACTAGTCTCTACGAGCAGTACTTC | CASSAGTSLYEQYF
TRBJ1-5 | - | TRBV7-2 | TRBD1 | TGTGCCAGCAGTCCAGACAGGGGAGACAATCAGCCCCAGCATTTT | CASSPDRGDNQPQHF
TRBJ2-7 | - | TRBV2 | TRBD1 | TGTGCCAGCAGTGAAGCGCTTGGGGACAGGATTTACGAGCAGTACTTC | CASSEALGDRIYEQYF
TRBJ1-1 | few | TRBV16 | - | TGTGCCAGCAGCCAATCGAGTCAGGGAGCTTTCTTT | CASSQSSQGAFF
TRBJ1-2 | - | TRBV5-1 | - | TGCGCCAGCAGCTTGGCCGCGGCAGGGGAAGATGGCTACACCTTC | CASSLAAAGEDGYTF
TRBJ2-1 | - | TRBV11-1 | - | TGTGCCAGCAGCTTAGCCCGGGGGCAGGGGGATCTCAATGAGCAGTTCTTC | CASSLARGQGDLNEQFF
TRBJ1-5 | - | TRBV19 | - | TGTGCCAGTAGTATAGATCAAGAGGGTTGGTGGCCCCAGCATTTT | CASSIDQEGWWPQHF
TRBJ1-4 | - | TRBV7-9 | TRBD1 | TGTGCCAGCAGCTCCTGGACAGGGGACGAAAAACTGTTTTTT | CASSSWTGDEKLFF
TRBJ1-1 | - | TRBV27 | - | TGTGCCAGCAGTTTATGGTTCAGGAACACTGAAGCTTTCTTT | CASSLWFRNTEAFF
TRBJ1-5 | - | TRBV9 | - | TGTGCCAGCAGCGTTGGCCCCCCCGATCAGCCCCAGCATTTT | CASSVGPPDQPQHF
TRBJ2-3 | - | TRBV6-4 | TRBD2 | TGTGCCAGCAGTGACTCGAGCGGGGGGGCAGATACGCAGTATTTT | CASSDSSGGADTQYF
TRBJ2-1 | - | TRBV30 | TRBD2 | TGTGCCTGGAGCAATAGCGGGGGCCCCTACAATGAGCAGTTCTTC | CAWSNSGGPYNEQFF
TRBJ1-1 | once | TRBV18 | - | TGTGCCAGCTCACAGGGGGACGGGACTGAAGCTTTCTTT | CASSQGDGTEAFF
TRBJ2-5 | - | TRBV11-1 | TRBD2 | TGTGCCAGCAGCTTAGCTTCAAGCGGGGCCAAGACCCAGTACTTC | CASSLASSGAKTQYF
TRBJ1-6 | - | TRBV30 | TRBD1 | TGTGCCTGGAGTAGGGCGGACAGGGACAATTCACCCCTCCACTTT | CAWSRADRDNSPLHF
TRBJ2-2 | - | TRBV11-3 | - | TGTGCCAGCAGCTTAATCGATGCAAGCGGCACCGGGGAGCTGTTTTTT | CASSLIDASGTGELFF
TRBJ2-5 | - | TRBV5-1 | - | TGCGCCAGCAGCTTCCACCCTGGTCAGGGTTTTTTCCAAGAGACCCAGTACTTC | CASSFHPGQGFFQETQYF
TRBJ1-2 | - | TRBV18 | TRBD1 | TGTGCCAGCTCACCGACAACAGGGGACTATGGCTACACCTTC | CASSPTTGDYGYTF
TRBJ1-2 | - | TRBV10-2 | - | TGCGCCAGCAGTGAGATTTCGGGAGAAGTCAGCTACACCTTC | CASSEISGEVSYTF
TRBJ1-2 | - | TRBV10-3 | TRBD1 | TGTGCCATCAGTACCCGGGACAGATCGTCCTATGGCTACACCTTC | CAISTRDRSSYGYTF
TRBJ2-1 | - | TRBV5-4 | TRBD2 | TGTGCCAGCACAATAACGGGGGGACTGACCTACAATGAGCAGTTCTTC | CASTITGGLTYNEQFF
TRBJ1-3 | - | TRBV30 | - | TGTGCCTGGAGTAGTTTGGCAGTAGGAAACACCATATATTTT | CAWSSLAVGNTIYF
TRBJ1-6 | - | TRBV7-2 | - | TGTGCCAGCAGCCCTCAAGGGCAGGGGACTAATTCACCCCTCCACTTT | CASSPQGQGTNSPLHF
TRBJ2-3 | - | TRBV9 | - | TGTGCCAGCAGCGTATATGCAGATACGCAGTATTTT | CASSVYADTQYF
TRBJ1-1 | - | TRBV7-2 | - | TGTGCCAGCAGCTCCATCCCGGGGGGGTACACTGAAGCTTTCTTT | CASSSIPGGYTEAFF
TRBJ1-1 | - | TRBV28 | - | TGTGCCAGCAGTTTGCTTTACTGGAACACTGAAGCTTTCTTT | CASSLLYWNTEAFF
TRBJ2-5 | - | TRBV2 | - | TGTGCCAGCAGCTATTCTCGGACAGGAGGGGAGACCCAGTACTTC | CASSYSRTGGETQYF
TRBJ1-2 | - | TRBV6-5 | - | TGTGCCAGCAGCCTCACGACTCCTAACTATGGCTACACCTTC | CASSLTTPNYGYTF
TRBJ2-5 | - | TRBV11-2 | - | TGTGCCAGCAGCTCCCTACAGGGTAGGGAGACCCAGTACTTC | CASSSLQGRETQYF
TRBJ1-2 | few | TRBV28 | TRBD1 | TGTGCCAGCAGTTTGGACAGGGAGCGTGGCTACACCTTC | CASSLDRERGYTF
TRBJ1-2 | - | TRBV7-8 | - | TGTGCCAGCAGCTTAGTATCTCAGGGTAGCTATGGCTACACCTTC | CASSLVSQGSYGYTF
TRBJ1-1 | - | TRBV5-1 | TRBD1 | TGCGCCAGCAGCTTTTTCCACCTTGGGACAGGTGGACCTGAAGCTTTCTTT | CASSFFHLGTGGPEAFF
TRBJ1-2 | - | TRBV9 | TRBD1 | TGTGCCAGCAGCGAGGCCCGGGACAGGGTGGTCTATGGCTACACCTTC | CASSEARDRVVYGYTF
TRBJ1-5 | - | TRBV27 | - | TGTGCCAGCTCCCAAGGGGGATTAGGAAATCAGCCCCAGCATTTT | CASSQGGLGNQPQHF
TRBJ2-7 | - | TRBV2 | - | TGTGCCAGCCGCGGGACTTATAGCTCCTACGAGCAGTACTTC | CASRGTYSSYEQYF
TRBJ2-7 | - | TRBV5-6 | TRBD2 | TGTGCCAGCAGCCCGGGACTAGCCCAGAGCTCCTACGAGCAGTACTTC | CASSPGLAQSSYEQYF
TRBJ1-2 | once | TRBV28 | - | TGTGCCAGCAGTCCCAGCGGGTATGGCTACACCTTC | CASSPSGYGYTF
TRBJ2-7 | - | TRBV7-9 | TRBD1 | TGTGCCAGCAGCTTAGCCGCAGGGACAGGGGTCGAGCAGTACTTC | CASSLAAGTGVEQYF
TRBJ1-1 | - | TRBV6-6 | - | TGTGCCAGCAGTTACGTGCGGGGGGTGAACACTGAAGCTTTCTTT | CASSYVRGVNTEAFF
TRBJ2-1 | - | TRBV5-6 | TRBD2 | TGTGCCAGCAGCTTCTGGCGGGGGGCCCCCCCTGAGCAGTTCTTC | CASSFWRGAPPEQFF
TRBJ1-1 | - | TRBV19 | - | TGTGCCAGTAGTATAGACAGTCTTGACACTGAAGCTTTCTTT | CASSIDSLDTEAFF
TRBJ1-1 | - | TRBV7-8 | TRBD1 | TGTGCCAGCAGCACCCGGACAGGGGGTGAAGCTTTCTTT | CASSTRTGGEAFF
TRBJ2-2 | - | TRBV4-1 | TRBD1 | TGCGCCAGCAGCTACCGGGACAGGGGGCTCGGGGAGCTGTTTTTT | CASSYRDRGLGELFF
TRBJ2-5 | - | TRBV5-1 | TRBD1 | TGCGCCAGCAGCTCCTCCGGACAGGGCGGAGAGACCCAGTACTTC | CASSSSGQGGETQYF
TRBJ1-1 | - | TRBV18 | - | TGTGCCAGCTCACCACTTTTGGGGCAGATTGGGGCTGAAGCTTTCTTT | CASSPLLGQIGAEAFF
TRBJ1-2 | - | TRBV5-1 | TRBD1 | TGCGCCAGCAGCTTGGGGTTGTCGGGACAGGGGGCGTATGGCTACACCTTC | CASSLGLSGQGAYGYTF
TRBJ1-2 | - | TRBV10-3 | - | TGTGCCATCAGTGCCGCAACAAGCGGGTCTGGCTACACCTTC | CAISAATSGSGYTF
TRBJ2-1 | - | TRBV6-6 | TRBD2 | TGTGCCAGCAGTCACCGCGGGGGGACCTCCTACAATGAGCAGTTCTTC | CASSHRGGTSYNEQFF
TRBJ2-7 | - | TRBV6-4 | - | TGTGCCAGCAGTGCCGATCAGGACAGGTACGGGGGCGAGCAGTACTTC | CASSADQDRYGGEQYF
TRBJ1-1 | few | TRBV2 | - | TGTGCCAGCAGGGACTCTGCTGAAGCTTTCTTT | CASRDSAEAFF
TRBJ1-1 | few | TRBV4-2 | - | TGTGCCAGCAGCCGATCCCAGGAGGGGGGGACTGAAGCTTTCTTT | CASSRSQEGGTEAFF
TRBJ2-7 | - | TRBV5-1 | TRBD1 | TGCGCCAGCAGCTTGGAAGGACAGGGGAGTTTTTTC | CASSLEGQGSFF
TRBJ2-1 | - | TRBV7-9 | TRBD2 | TGTGCCAGCAGCTTTAGGATAGCGGGGGTGGATGAGCAGTTCTTC | CASSFRIAGVDEQFF
TRBJ1-1 | - | TRBV2 | TRBD1 | TGTGCCAGCAGCGTAACAGGGGTGTCGGAAGCTTTCTTT | CASSVTGVSEAFF
TRBJ1-1 | - | TRBV11-2 | - | TGTGCCAGCAGCACCGTAACTTTCGGCACTGAAGCTTTCTTT | CASSTVTFGTEAFF
TRBJ1-1 | - | TRBV7-2 | - | TGTGCCAGCAGCTTATCCTACACTGAAGCTTTCTTT | CASSLSYTEAFF
TRBJ1-1 | - | TRBV11-2 | - | TGTGCCAGCAGCTTAGTCCTGGGGGCGAGCACTGAAGCTTTCTTT | CASSLVLGASTEAFF
TRBJ2-7 | - | TRBV6-6 | TRBD1 | TGTGCCAGCAGTTCCCAGGGGGCGTTCCACGAGCAGTACTTC | CASSSQGAFHEQYF